Below, one TCR beta chain is given with its context. This specimen belongs to a study of identical twins. A single record per CDR3 protein comes from TCRdb applying MiXCR to the 5' RACE reads. The data hold 700,000 to 950,000 distinct CDR3 sequences, with approximately 13% observed a single time. V lost 8 bases and J lost 5; bases outside the gene matches: 19. The CDR3 has 18 residues. This sample was also put to use in a study of yellow fever vaccine responses in identical twins.

The TCR originated in a woman between 18 and 29 years old in good health. The sample comprised PBMCs. The chain links TRBV12-3 or TRBV12-4 to TRBJ2-5, with 11 bases aligning to TRBD2. The CDR3 loop reads CASSGQGGSGRAWETQYF. The CDR3 DNA follows: TGTGCCAGCTCGGGGCAGGGGGGTAGCGGGAGGGCCTGGGAGACCCAGTACTTC.